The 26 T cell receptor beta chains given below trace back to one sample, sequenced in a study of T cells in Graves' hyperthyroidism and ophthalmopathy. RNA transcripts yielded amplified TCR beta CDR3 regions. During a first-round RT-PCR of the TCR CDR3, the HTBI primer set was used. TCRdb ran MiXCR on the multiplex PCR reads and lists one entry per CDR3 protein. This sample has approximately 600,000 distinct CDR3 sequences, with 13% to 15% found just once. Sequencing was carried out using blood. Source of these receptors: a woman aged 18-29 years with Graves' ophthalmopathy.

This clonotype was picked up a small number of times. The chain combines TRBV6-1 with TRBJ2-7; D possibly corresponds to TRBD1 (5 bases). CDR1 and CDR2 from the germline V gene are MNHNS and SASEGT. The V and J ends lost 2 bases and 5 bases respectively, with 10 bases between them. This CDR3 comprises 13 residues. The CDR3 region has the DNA TGTGCCAGCAGTGAATGGGAACAGGACGAGCAGTACTTC. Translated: CASSEWEQDEQYF.

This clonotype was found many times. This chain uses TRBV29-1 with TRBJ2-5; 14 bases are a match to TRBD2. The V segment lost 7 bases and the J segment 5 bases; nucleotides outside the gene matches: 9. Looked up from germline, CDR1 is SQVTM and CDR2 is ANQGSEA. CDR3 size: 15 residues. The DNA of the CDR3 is TGCAGCGCAGTGACTAGCGGGAGGGCGAAGGAGACCCAGTACTTC. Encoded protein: CSAVTSGRAKETQYF. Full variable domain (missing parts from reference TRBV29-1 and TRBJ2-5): SAVISQKPSRDICQRGTSLTIQCQVDSQVTMMFWYRQQPGQSLTLIATANQGSEATYESGFVIDKFPISRPNLTFSTLTVSNMSPEDSSIYLCSAVTSGRAKETQYFGPGTRLLVL.

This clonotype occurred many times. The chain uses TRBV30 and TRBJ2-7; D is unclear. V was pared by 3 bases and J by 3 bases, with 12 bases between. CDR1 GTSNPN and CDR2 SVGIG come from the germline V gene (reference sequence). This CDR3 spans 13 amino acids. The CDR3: CAWSRGDLYEQYF. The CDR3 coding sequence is TGTGCCTGGAGCCGAGGAGATCTCTACGAGCAGTACTTC.

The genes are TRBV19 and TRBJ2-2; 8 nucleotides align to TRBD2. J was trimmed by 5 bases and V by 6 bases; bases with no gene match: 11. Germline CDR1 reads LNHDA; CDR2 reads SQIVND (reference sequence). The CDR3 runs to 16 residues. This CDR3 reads CASRTEPAGDTGELFF. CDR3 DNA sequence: TGTGCCAGTAGAACTGAGCCAGCGGGAGATACCGGGGAGCTGTTTTTT.

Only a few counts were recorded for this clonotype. The CDR3 nucleotides read TGTGCCAGCAGCCCATGGACAGGGCCACCCTACGAGCAGTACTTC. Translated: CASSPWTGPPYEQYF. This sequence joins TRBV25-1 and TRBJ2-7; 8 bases fit TRBD1. With 6 bases clipped from V and 2 bases from J, the junction kept 9 bases outside the gene matches. From germline, CDR1 is MGHDK and CDR2 SYGVNS. The CDR3 is made up of 15 amino acids.

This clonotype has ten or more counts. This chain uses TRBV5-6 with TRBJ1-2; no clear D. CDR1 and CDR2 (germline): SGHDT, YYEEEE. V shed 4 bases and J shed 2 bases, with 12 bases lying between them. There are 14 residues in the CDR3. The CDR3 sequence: CASSRFGGNYGYTF. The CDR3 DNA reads TGTGCCAGCAGCAGGTTTGGCGGAAACTATGGCTACACCTTC.

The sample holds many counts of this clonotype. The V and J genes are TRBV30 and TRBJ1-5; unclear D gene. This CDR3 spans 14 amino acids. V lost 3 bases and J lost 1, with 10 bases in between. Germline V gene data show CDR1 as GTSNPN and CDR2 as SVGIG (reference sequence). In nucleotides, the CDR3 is TGTGCCTGGAGCGGACTCTTGAGCAATCAGCCCCAGCATTTT. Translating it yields CAWSGLLSNQPQHF.

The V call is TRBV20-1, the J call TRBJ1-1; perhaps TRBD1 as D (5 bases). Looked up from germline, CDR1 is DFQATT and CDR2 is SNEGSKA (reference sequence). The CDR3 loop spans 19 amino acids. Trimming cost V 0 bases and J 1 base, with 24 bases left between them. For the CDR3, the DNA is TGCAGTGCTAGAGATTTCCGAAAAGGGGCCCGGGTTTCGAACACTGAAGCTTTCTTT. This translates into CSARDFRKGARVSNTEAFF.

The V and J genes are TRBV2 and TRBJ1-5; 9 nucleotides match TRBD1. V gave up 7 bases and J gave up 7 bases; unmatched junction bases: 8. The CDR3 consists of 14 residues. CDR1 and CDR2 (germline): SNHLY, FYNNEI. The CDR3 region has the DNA TGTGCCAGCACCTTGGGGACAGGGAGGCAGCCCCAGCATTTT. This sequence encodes CASTLGTGRQPQHF.

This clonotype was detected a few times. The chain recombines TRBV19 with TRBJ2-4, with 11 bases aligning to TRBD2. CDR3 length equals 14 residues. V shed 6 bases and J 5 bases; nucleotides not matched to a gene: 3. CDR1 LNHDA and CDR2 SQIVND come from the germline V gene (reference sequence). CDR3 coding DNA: TGTGCCAGTAGCAAGGGACTAGCGGAAAACATTCAGTACTTC. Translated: CASSKGLAENIQYF. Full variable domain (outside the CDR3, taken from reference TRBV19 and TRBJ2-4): DGGITQSPKYLFRKEGQNVTLSCEQNLNHDAMYWYRQDPGQGLRLIYYSQIVNDFQKGDIAEGYSVSREKKESFPLTVTSAQKNPTAFYLCASSKGLAENIQYFGAGTRLSVL.

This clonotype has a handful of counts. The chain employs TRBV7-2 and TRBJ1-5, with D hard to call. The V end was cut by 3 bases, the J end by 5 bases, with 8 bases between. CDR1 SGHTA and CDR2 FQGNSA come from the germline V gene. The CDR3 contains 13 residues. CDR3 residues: CASSFQQDQPQHF. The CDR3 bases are TGTGCCAGCAGCTTTCAGCAAGATCAGCCCCAGCATTTT.

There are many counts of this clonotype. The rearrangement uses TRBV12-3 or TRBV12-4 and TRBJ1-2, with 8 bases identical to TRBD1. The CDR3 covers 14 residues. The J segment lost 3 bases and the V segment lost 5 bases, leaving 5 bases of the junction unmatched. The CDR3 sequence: CASSAGGPYYGYTF. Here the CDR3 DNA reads TGTGCCAGCAGTGCAGGGGGCCCCTACTATGGCTACACCTTC.

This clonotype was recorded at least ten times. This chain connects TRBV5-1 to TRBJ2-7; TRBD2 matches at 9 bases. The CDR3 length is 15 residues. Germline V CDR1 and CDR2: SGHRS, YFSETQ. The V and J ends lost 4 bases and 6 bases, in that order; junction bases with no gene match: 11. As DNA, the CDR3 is TGCGCCAGCAGCGTGACTAGCGGAGGGGGGTTCGAGCAGTACTTC. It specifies CASSVTSGGGFEQYF.

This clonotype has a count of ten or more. CDR3 sequence: CASSSPGTANQETQYF. The CDR3, as DNA: TGTGCCAGCAGCTCGCCCGGGACCGCAAATCAAGAGACCCAGTACTTC. This chain connects TRBV5-8 to TRBJ2-5, with D perhaps being TRBD1 or TRBD2 (5 bases each). The CDR3 length is 16 residues. Germline loops: CDR1 SGHTS, CDR2 YDEGEE. V dropped 3 bases and J dropped 2 bases, with 17 bases sitting between them.

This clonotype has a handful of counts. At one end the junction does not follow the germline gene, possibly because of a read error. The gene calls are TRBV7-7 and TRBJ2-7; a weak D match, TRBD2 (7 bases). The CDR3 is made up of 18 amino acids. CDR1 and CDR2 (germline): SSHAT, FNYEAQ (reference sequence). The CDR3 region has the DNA TGTGCTAGCAGCGGGGCCTCCATAAACAGGGAGGGGAGATACGAGCAGTACTTC. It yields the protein CASSGASINREGRYEQYF. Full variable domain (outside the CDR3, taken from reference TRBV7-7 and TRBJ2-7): GAGVSQSPRYKVTKRGQDVTLRCDPISSHATLYWYQQALGQGPEFLTYFNYEAQPDKSGLPSDRFSAERPEGSISTLTIQRTEQRDSAMYRCASSGASINREGRYEQYFGPGTRLTVT.

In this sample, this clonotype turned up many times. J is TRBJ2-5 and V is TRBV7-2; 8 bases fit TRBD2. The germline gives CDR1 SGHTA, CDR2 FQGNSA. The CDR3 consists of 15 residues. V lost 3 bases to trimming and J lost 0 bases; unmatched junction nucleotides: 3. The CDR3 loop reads CASSFSGEYQETQYF. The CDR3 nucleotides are TGTGCCAGCAGCTTTAGCGGGGAGTACCAAGAGACCCAGTACTTC.

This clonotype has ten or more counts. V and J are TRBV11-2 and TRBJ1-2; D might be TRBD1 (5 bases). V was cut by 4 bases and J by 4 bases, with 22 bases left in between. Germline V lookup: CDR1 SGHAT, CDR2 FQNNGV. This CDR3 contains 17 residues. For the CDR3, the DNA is TGTGCCAGCAGCTCGGAGGACACGGGACGGGGTGTCTATGGCTACACCTTC. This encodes CASSSEDTGRGVYGYTF.

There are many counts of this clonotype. The CDR3 reads CATSDKTANTDTQYF. CDR3 bases: TGTGCCACCAGTGATAAGACAGCAAACACAGATACGCAGTATTTT. The V and J genes are TRBV24-1 and TRBJ2-3; tentative D call: TRBD1 (5 bases). The CDR3 has 15 amino acids. CDR1 and CDR2 from the germline V gene are KGHDR and SFDVKD. V lost 3 bases and J 2 bases, leaving 11 bases between the germline ends.

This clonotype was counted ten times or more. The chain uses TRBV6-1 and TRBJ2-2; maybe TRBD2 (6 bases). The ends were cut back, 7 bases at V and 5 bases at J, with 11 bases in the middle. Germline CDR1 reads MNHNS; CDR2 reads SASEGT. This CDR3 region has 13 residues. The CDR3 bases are TGTGCCAGCACGGGGGTTCGTACCGGGGAGCTGTTTTTT. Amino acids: CASTGVRTGELFF.

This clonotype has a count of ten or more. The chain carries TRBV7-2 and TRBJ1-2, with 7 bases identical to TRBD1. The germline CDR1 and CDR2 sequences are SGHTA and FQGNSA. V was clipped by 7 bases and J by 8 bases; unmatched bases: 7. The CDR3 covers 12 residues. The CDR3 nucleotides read TGTGCCAGCAAGGCAGGGGGATTGGGCTACACCTTC. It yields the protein CASKAGGLGYTF.

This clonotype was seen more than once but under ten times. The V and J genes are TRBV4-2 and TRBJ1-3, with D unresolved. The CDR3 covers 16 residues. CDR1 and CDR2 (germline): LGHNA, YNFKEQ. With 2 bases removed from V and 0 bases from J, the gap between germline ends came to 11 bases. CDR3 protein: CASSQQTVISGNTIYF. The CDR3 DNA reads TGTGCCAGCAGCCAACAAACAGTTATCTCTGGAAACACCATATATTTT.

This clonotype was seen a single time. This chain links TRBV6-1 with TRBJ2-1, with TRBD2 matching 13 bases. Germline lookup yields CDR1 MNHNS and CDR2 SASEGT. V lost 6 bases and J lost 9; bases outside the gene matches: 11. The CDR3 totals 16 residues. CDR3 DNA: TGTGCCAGCAGCCGCGGACTAGCGGGAGTTTGGCGTGAGCAGTTCTTC. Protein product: CASSRGLAGVWREQFF.

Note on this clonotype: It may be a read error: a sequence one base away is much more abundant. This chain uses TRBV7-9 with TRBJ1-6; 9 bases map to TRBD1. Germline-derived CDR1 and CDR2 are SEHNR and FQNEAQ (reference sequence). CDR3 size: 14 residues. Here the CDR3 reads CTSSYGTGSIPLHF. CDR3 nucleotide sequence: TGTACCAGCAGCTATGGGACAGGGTCAATACCCCTCCACTTT.

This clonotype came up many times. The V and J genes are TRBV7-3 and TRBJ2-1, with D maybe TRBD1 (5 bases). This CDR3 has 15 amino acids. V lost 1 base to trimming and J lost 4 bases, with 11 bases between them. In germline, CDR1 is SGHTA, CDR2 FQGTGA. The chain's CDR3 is CASSLIRGEYNEQFF. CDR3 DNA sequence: TGTGCCAGCAGCTTAATAAGGGGCGAATACAATGAGCAGTTCTTC.

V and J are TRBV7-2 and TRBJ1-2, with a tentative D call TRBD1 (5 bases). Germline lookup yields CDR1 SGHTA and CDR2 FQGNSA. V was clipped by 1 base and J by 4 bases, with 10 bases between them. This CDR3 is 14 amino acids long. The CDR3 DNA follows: TGTGCCAGCAGCTTAGTCGCAGGGACCTATGGCTACACCTTC. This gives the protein CASSLVAGTYGYTF.

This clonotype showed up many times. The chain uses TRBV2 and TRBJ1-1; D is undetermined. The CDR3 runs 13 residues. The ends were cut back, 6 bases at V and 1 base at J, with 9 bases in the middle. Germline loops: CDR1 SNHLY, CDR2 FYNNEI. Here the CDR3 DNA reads TGTGCCAGCAGGTCCCAGGCGAACACTGAAGCTTTCTTT. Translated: CASRSQANTEAFF.